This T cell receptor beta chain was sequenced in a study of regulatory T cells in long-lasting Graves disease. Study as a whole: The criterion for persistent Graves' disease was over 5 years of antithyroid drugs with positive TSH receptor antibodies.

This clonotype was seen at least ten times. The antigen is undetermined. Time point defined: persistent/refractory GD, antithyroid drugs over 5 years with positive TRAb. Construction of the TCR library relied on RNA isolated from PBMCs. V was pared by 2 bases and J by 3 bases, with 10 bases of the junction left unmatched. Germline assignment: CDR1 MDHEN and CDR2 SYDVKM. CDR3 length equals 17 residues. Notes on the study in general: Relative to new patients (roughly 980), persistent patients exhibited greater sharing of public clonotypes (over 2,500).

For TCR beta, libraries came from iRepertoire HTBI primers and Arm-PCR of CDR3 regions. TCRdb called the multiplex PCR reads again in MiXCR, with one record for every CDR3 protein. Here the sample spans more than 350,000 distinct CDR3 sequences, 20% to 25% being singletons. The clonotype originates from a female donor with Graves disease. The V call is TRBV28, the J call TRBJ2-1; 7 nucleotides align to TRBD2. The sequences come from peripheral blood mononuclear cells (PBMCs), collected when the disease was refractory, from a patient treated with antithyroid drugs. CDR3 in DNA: TGTGCCAGCAGTTTAGGGGGAGGGAGTACTTTCTACAATGAGCAGTTCTTC. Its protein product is CASSLGGGSTFYNEQFF.